This record concerns one T cell receptor (beta chain) sequence. Its antigen is unidentified. The protocol was immunoSEQ multiplex PCR, while the TCRdb copy is restricted to in-frame clones and leaves out a portion. Of over 30,000 clones in the sample, more than 85% were seen once. The sample originates from a study of T cells in tuberculosis. Whole-study context: PBMC were archived before or within 7 days of starting treatment. Notes on the study in general: Shorter CDR3-alpha in active tuberculosis partly drove smaller distances.

As for time point: new active TB diagnosis, blood taken before or within 7 days of starting treatment. Tuberculosis was confirmed by positive sputum smear and/or M. tuberculosis culture. Each clinical donor contributed on average roughly 92,000 T cells from unsorted cryopreserved PBMC. Germline CDR1 WSHSY, CDR2 SAAADI. The CDR3 length is 13 residues. Germline trimming cut 5 bases from V and 3 bases from J; bases unmatched to any gene: 2. This material consisted of PBMCs, taken at tuberculosis diagnosis. The chain joins TRBV10-2 to TRBJ1-2; 8 positions agree with TRBD1. The receptor's source is an adult with tuberculosis. This CDR3 reads CASSPGQDYGYTF. The DNA of the CDR3 is TGCGCCAGCAGTCCGGGACAGGACTATGGCTACACCTTC.